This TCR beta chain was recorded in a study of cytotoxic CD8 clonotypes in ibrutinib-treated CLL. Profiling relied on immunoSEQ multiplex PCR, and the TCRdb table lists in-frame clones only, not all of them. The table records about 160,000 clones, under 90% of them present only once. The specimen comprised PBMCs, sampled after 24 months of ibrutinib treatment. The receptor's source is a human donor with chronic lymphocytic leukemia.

CDR3 nucleotides: TGCGCCAGCAGCTTGGAGGTGGCAGGGGCTACTGAAGCTTTCTTT. Translation gives CASSLEVAGATEAFF. This chain uses TRBV5-1 with TRBJ1-1, with D tentatively TRBD1 (6 bases). Germline assignment: CDR1 SGHRS and CDR2 YFSETQ. V lost 0 bases to trimming and J lost 5 bases, with 14 bases between them. The CDR3 loop spans 15 amino acids.